The rows below give T cell receptor beta chains drawn from one sample of a study of cytomegalovirus exposure and HLA in healthy donors. Using immunoSEQ multiplex PCR, the repertoire was profiled, and TCRdb retains in-frame clones only, with some absent. The sample contains 150,000 or so clones, 75% to 90% of which appear only once. Sequencing was carried out using PBMCs. All receptors come from a man aged 18-30 years in good health and CMV-seropositive. Both conserved end residues are part of each CDR3. D genes are given only for firm matches. Expanded clones get a size class; other rows say once, few or many, or leave the size out.

V	D	J	size	DNA	CDR3
TRBV6-5	.	TRBJ2-7	.	TGTGCCAGCAGCCACCCAGGAAGCTCCTACGAGCAGTACTTC	CASSHPGSSYEQYF
TRBV5-4	TRBD1	TRBJ1-4	.	TGTGCCAGCAGCTCACAGGGGTCTGAAAAACTGTTTTTT	CASSSQGSEKLFF
TRBV11-2	.	TRBJ2-5	.	TGTGCCAGCAGCTTGCAGTCTTGGGAGACCCAGTACTTC	CASSLQSWETQYF
TRBV11-2	.	TRBJ2-3	.	TGTGCCAGCAGCTTAGAGGCCCTTTGGACACGGACAGATACGCAGTATTTT	CASSLEALWTRTDTQYF
TRBV4-2	.	TRBJ1-3	.	TGTGCCAGCAGCCGGCAGGGATACAGCTCTGGAAACACCATATATTTT	CASSRQGYSSGNTIYF
TRBV21-1	.	TRBJ2-2	.	TGTGCCAGCAGCACGGGACAGGGTGACACCGGGGAGCTGTTTTTT	CASSTGQGDTGELFF
TRBV19	TRBD2	TRBJ2-2	.	TGTGCCAGTAGTATTGGACTAGCGGGCCTTAGGGGGGAGCTGTTTTTT	CASSIGLAGLRGELFF
TRBV25-1	.	TRBJ1-4	few	TGTGCCAGCAGTGAATCAGGGTCTAATGAAAAACTGTTTTTT	CASSESGSNEKLFF
TRBV30	.	TRBJ1-4	.	TGTGCCTGGAGTGCAGGGAATAATGAAAAACTGTTTTTT	CAWSAGNNEKLFF
TRBV19	TRBD2	TRBJ2-3	.	TGTGCCAGTAGAAAGCGGGAGTTGGTAACAGATACGCAGTATTTT	CASRKRELVTDTQYF
TRBV14	TRBD2	TRBJ2-7	.	TGTGCCAGCAGCCCGGGCCAGGGCGGGAGTCCCCACGAGCAGTACTTC	CASSPGQGGSPHEQYF
TRBV9	.	TRBJ1-4	.	TGTGCCAGCAGCGTAGGAGGGGGAAACAATGAAAAACTGTTTTTT	CASSVGGGNNEKLFF
TRBV5-1	TRBD1	TRBJ2-3	.	TGCGCCAGCAGCTTGGAACATCGACAGGGTCTGACCACAGATACGCAGTATTTT	CASSLEHRQGLTTDTQYF
TRBV4-1	TRBD1	TRBJ1-2	.	TGCGCCAGCAGCCAAGAGGGTAGGACAGGCGAAGCTAACTATGGCTACACCTTC	CASSQEGRTGEANYGYTF
TRBV5-1	.	TRBJ2-2	.	TGCGCCAGCAGCTTGGATGTGGGGCTTACCGGGGAGCTGTTTTTT	CASSLDVGLTGELFF
TRBV19	TRBD1	TRBJ1-2	few	TGTGCCAGTAGGGGACAAGGACCGACAGGGAACGGCTACACCTTC	CASRGQGPTGNGYTF
TRBV19	TRBD2	TRBJ2-4	.	TGTGCCAGTAGCCCCCTAGCGGGGGCTACCACGGGCATTCAGTACTTC	CASSPLAGATTGIQYF
TRBV15	TRBD2	TRBJ2-5	few	TGTGCCACCGCCCAGACGGGGGGGACCCAGTACTTC	CATAQTGGTQYF
TRBV7-9	TRBD2	TRBJ2-7	.	TGTGCCAGCAGCCCCCCCAGCGGGACCTCCTACGAGCAGTACTTC	CASSPPSGTSYEQYF
TRBV6-5	TRBD2	TRBJ2-7	.	TGTGCCAGTAGGAAAGCGGGGGGGCGCCACGAGCAGTACTTC	CASRKAGGRHEQYF
TRBV2	TRBD1	TRBJ2-7	.	TGTGCCAGCACCCTAGAGGGGGCAGGGGGTACCTACGAGCAGTACTTC	CASTLEGAGGTYEQYF
TRBV12-5	TRBD1	TRBJ2-7	.	TGTGCTAGTGCCCGGACAGGGGTTACCTACGAGCAGTACTTC	CASARTGVTYEQYF
TRBV11-2	.	TRBJ2-1	.	TGTGCCAGCAGCTCCCCCTCCGGTGTAAAGCAGTTCTTC	CASSSPSGVKQFF
TRBV15	.	TRBJ2-3	once	TGTGCCACCAGCAGAGATGGGGCAGTTCCAGATACGCAGTATTTT	CATSRDGAVPDTQYF
TRBV30	.	TRBJ2-2	.	TGTGCCTGGAGTCGGCCAGGGCGTTCGGTCACCGGGGAGCTGTTTTTT	CAWSRPGRSVTGELFF
TRBV21-1	.	TRBJ1-5	.	TGTGCCAGCAGCAAATTGATATCCCAGGGGATCGGGCAGCCCCAGCATTTT	CASSKLISQGIGQPQHF
TRBV4-3	.	TRBJ2-2	.	TGCGCCAGCAGCCAAGACAGGCGGAACACCGGGGAGCTGTTTTTT	CASSQDRRNTGELFF
TRBV9	TRBD1	TRBJ2-7	.	TGTGCCAGCAGCGAGGGGGCTGGGGGAAGTGGTCTCTACGAGCAGTACTTC	CASSEGAGGSGLYEQYF
TRBV6-5	TRBD1	TRBJ1-2	.	TGTGCCAGCAGTTACCAGGGACAGGGATATTATGGCTACACCTTC	CASSYQGQGYYGYTF
TRBV27	TRBD1	TRBJ1-2	once	TGTGCCAGCAGTCCCCCCCCGGGACAGTTCAACTATGGCTACACCTTC	CASSPPPGQFNYGYTF
TRBV7-2	.	TRBJ1-5	.	TGTGCCAGCAGCTGGGGAGGCGGGAATCAGCCCCAGCATTTT	CASSWGGGNQPQHF
TRBV5-1	TRBD1	TRBJ1-1	.	TGCGCCAGCAGCTTGGCTACACAGGGGAATCAAGCTTTCTTT	CASSLATQGNQAFF
TRBV5-6	.	TRBJ1-2	.	TGTGCCAGCAGCCGTTTCTCCAGGGCGGACGACTATGGCTACACCTTC	CASSRFSRADDYGYTF
TRBV4-3	TRBD1	TRBJ1-3	.	TGCGCCAGCAGCCAAAATTACAGGGGAGGAGGAAACACCATATATTTT	CASSQNYRGGGNTIYF
TRBV7-2	.	TRBJ1-6	once	TGTGCCAGCAGCTTCTCGGAGGAATCACCCCTCCACTTT	CASSFSEESPLHF
TRBV5-4	TRBD1	TRBJ1-2	.	TGTGCCAGCAGCCAGGACAGGGCAAACTATGGCTACACCTTC	CASSQDRANYGYTF
TRBV7-9	TRBD1	TRBJ1-1	few	TGTGCCAGCAGTTCGGACAGGGCCGATGATTCTTTT	CASSSDRADDSF